The source of this T cell receptor beta chain is a study of cytomegalovirus exposure and HLA in healthy donors. Broader study findings: From TCR beta sequences, most subjects' HLA-A and HLA-B alleles were reportedly predicted accurately. Later analysis reportedly placed an Asian-associated ancestry cluster below the roughly 690-donor mean in N-insertions.

Turning to this clone: Its antigen remains unknown.

Per germline, CDR1 SGHDT and CDR2 YYEEEE. CDR3 length: 15 amino acids. V lost 3 bases, J lost 3 bases, and 12 bases lay in between. PCR involved 60 Vbeta and 13 Jbeta primers. Clones were sequenced by immunoSEQ multiplex PCR, and TCRdb holds only the in-frame ones, with some missing. The table lists more than 150,000 clones, about four fifths of them singletons. Material for sequencing was PBMCs. The origin of this receptor is a girl aged 10 to 17 in good health and CMV-seropositive. This sequence joins TRBV5-6 and TRBJ2-2; weak D call: TRBD1 (7 bases). CDR3 region: CASSSAGGYTGELFF. In DNA form, the CDR3 reads TGTGCCAGCAGCTCAGCAGGGGGGTACACCGGGGAGCTGTTTTTT.